This TCR beta chain came from a study of post-analysis software for immune sequencing data. As for the study in general: Some patients lacked subtype; others had relapsing-remitting, secondary progressive or progressive-relapsing disease.

Germline CDR1 is LNHNV and CDR2 is YYDKDF (reference sequence). CDR3 length: 14 amino acids. Between the trimmed V and J ends, which lost 0 bases and 3 bases, there was a span of 8 bases. Study-level findings and limits: When the samples were clustered directly with F measure, those that had been prepared in the same batch showed strong co-clustering. Four to six TRBV segments were significantly more frequent in patients than in controls. TRBV5-6, TRBV5-1 and TRBV20-1 were among these segments. Controls showed significantly higher normalized Chao1 diversity than did multiple sclerosis patients.

The library was made from cDNA and included unique molecular identifiers. Input of roughly 0.85 to 11 million T cells yielded a few hundred thousand cDNA molecules. TCRdb re-called the PCR reads through MiXCR, storing one row per CDR3 protein. The sample lists roughly 400,000 distinct CDR3 sequences, 35% to 45% occurring once. In the case of this clonotype: Its antigen is unidentified.

The chain is built from TRBV15 and TRBJ1-2, with D possibly TRBD1 on 5 matching bases. Sequenced input: blood. This clonotype was obtained from a girl aged 2 to 9 with multiple sclerosis. The CDR3 here is CATSRDGGDYGYTF. For the CDR3, the DNA is TGTGCCACCAGCAGAGATGGGGGTGACTATGGCTACACCTTC. The variable domain in full, completed from reference TRBV15 and TRBJ1-2, reads DAMVIQNPRYQVTQFGKPVTLSCSQTLNHNVMYWYQQKSSQAPKLLFHYYDKDFNNEADTPDNFQSRRPNTSFCFLDIRSPGLGDTAMYLCATSRDGGDYGYTFGSGTRLTVV.